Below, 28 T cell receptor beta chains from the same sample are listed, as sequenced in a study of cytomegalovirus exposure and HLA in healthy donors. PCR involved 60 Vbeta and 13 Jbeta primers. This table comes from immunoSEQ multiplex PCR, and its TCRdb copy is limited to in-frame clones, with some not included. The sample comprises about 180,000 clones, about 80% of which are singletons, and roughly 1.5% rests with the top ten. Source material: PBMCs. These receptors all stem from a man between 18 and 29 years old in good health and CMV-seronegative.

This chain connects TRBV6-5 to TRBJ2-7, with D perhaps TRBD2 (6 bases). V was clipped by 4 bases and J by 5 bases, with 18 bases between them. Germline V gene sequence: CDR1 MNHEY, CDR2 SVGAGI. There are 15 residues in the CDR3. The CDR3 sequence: CASSFLAEGPHEQYF. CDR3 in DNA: TGTGCCAGCAGTTTCTTAGCGGAGGGTCCTCACGAGCAGTACTTC.

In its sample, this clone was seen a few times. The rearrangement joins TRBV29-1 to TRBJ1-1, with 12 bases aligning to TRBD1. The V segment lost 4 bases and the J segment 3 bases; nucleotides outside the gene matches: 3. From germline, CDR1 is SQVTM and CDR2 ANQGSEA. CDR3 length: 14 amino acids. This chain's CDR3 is CSVGRDRGHTEAFF. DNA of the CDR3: TGCAGCGTTGGGAGGGACAGGGGGCACACTGAAGCTTTCTTT.

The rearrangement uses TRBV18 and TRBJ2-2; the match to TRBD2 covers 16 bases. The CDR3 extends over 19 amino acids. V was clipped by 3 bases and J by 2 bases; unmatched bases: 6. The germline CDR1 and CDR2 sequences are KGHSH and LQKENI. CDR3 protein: CASSPAGLAGGLNTGELFF. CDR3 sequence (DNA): TGTGCCAGCTCACCCGCGGGACTAGCGGGAGGGCTTAACACCGGGGAGCTGTTTTTT.

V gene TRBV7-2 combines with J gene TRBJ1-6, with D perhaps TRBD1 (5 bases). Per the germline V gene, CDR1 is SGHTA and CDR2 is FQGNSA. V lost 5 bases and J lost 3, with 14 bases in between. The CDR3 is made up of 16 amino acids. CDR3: CASSVQVPVYNSPLHF. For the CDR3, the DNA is TGTGCCAGCAGCGTACAGGTTCCTGTCTATAATTCACCCCTCCACTTT.

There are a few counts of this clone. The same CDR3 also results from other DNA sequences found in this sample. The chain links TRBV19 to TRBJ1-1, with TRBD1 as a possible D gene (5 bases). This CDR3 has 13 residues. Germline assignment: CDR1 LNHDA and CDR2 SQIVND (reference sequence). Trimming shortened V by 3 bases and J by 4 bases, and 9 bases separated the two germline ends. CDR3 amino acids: CASSMGRGTEAFF. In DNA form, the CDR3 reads TGTGCCAGTAGTATGGGGCGGGGCACTGAAGCTTTCTTT.

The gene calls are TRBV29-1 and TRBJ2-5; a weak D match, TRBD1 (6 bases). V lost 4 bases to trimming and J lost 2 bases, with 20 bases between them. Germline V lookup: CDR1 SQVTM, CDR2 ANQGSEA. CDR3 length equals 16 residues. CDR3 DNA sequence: TGCAGCGTTGCGCGCGCCGTGGGACATGGACAAGAGACCCAGTACTTC. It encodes CSVARAVGHGQETQYF.

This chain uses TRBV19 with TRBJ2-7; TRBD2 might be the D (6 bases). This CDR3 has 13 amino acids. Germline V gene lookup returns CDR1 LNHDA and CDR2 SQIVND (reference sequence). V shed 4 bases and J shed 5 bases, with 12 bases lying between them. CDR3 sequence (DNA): TGTGCCAGTAGTAGGCGAGGAGGGGACGAGCAGTACTTC. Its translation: CASSRRGGDEQYF. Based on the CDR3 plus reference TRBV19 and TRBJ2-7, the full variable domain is DGGITQSPKYLFRKEGQNVTLSCEQNLNHDAMYWYRQDPGQGLRLIYYSQIVNDFQKGDIAEGYSVSREKKESFPLTVTSAQKNPTAFYLCASSRRGGDEQYFGPGTRLTVT.

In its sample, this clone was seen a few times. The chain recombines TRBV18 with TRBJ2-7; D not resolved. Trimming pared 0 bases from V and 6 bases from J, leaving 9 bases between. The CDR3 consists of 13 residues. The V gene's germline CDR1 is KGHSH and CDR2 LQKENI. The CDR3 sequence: CASSPPVVSEQYF. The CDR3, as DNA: TGTGCCAGCTCACCACCGGTAGTTAGCGAGCAGTACTTC.

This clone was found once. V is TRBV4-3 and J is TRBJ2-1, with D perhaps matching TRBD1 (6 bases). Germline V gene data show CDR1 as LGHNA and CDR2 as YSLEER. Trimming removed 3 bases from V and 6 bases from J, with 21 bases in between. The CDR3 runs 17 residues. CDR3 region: CASSQVKTGFRFNEQFF. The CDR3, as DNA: TGCGCCAGCAGCCAGGTTAAAACAGGGTTTAGGTTCAATGAGCAGTTCTTC.

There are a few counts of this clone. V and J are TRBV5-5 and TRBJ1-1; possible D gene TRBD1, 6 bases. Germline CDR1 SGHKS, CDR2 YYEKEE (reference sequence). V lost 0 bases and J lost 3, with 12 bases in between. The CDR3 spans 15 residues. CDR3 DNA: TGTGCCAGCAGCTTGGCCCACAGGGCCTACACTGAAGCTTTCTTT. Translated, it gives CASSLAHRAYTEAFF.

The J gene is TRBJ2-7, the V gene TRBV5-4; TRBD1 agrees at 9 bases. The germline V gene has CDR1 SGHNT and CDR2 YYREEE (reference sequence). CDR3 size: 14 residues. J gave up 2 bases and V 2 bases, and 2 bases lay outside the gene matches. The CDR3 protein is CASSLQGAAYEQYF. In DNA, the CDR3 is TGTGCCAGCAGCTTACAGGGGGCCGCCTACGAGCAGTACTTC.

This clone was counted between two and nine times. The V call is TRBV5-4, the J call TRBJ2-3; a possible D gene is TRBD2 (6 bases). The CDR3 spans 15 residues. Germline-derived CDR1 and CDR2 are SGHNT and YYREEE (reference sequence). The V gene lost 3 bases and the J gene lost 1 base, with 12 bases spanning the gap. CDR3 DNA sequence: TGTGCCAGCAGCTGGGCCGGGAGCCGCACAGATACGCAGTATTTT. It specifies CASSWAGSRTDTQYF.

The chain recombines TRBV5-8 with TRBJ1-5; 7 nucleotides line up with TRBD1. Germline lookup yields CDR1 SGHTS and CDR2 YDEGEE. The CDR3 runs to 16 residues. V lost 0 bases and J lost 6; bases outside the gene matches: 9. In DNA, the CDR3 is TGTGCCAGCAGCTTGGCTGGCAGGGGGAGAGTTCAGCCCCAGCATTTT. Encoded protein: CASSLAGRGRVQPQHF.

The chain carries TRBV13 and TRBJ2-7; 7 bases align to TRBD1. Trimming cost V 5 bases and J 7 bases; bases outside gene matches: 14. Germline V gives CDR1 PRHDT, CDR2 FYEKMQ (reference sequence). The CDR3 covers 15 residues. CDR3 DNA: TGTGCCAGCAGCCCATCGCCCGGCGACAGGGATGAGCAGTACTTC. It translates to CASSPSPGDRDEQYF.

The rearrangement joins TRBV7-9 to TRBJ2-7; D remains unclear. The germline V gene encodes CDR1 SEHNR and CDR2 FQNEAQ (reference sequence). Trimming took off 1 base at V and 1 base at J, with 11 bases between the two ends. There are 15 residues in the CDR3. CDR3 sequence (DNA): TGTGCCAGCAGCTTAGACGTACAGTCTTCCTACGAGCAGTACTTC. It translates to CASSLDVQSSYEQYF.

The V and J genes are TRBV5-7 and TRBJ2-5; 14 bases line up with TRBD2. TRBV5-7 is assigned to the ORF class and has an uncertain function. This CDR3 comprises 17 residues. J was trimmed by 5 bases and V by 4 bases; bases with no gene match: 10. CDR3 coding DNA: TGTGCCAGCAGCGAGGGACTAGCGGGAGCGTTGGGGGAGACCCAGTACTTC. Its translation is CASSEGLAGALGETQYF.

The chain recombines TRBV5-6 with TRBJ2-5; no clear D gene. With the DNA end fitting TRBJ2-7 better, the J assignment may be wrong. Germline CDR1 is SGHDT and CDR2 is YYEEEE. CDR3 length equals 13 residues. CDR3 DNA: TGTGCCAGCAGCTTTGTGGATGACTACGAGCAGTACTTC. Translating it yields CASSFVDDYEQYF.

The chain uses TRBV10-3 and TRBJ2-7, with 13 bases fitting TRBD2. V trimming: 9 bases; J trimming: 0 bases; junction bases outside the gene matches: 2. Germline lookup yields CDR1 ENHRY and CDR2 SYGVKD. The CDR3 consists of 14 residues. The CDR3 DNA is TGTGCCATTGGGACTAGCGGGAACTCCTACGAGCAGTACTTC. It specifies CAIGTSGNSYEQYF.

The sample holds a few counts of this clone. CDR3 sequence: CASSYGGSGNTIYF. CDR3 nucleotides: TGTGCCAGCAGTTATGGGGGGTCTGGAAACACCATATATTTT. The V gene is TRBV6-6, the J gene TRBJ1-3, with D possibly matching TRBD1 (5 bases). CDR3 length: 14 residues. From germline, CDR1 is MNHNY and CDR2 SVGAGI (reference sequence). V dropped 3 bases and J dropped 1 base, with 7 bases sitting between them.

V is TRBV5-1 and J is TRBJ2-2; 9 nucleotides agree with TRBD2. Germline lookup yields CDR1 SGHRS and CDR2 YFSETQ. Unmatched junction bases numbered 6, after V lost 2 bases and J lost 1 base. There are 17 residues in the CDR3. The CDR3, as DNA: TGCGCCAGCAGCTTAGGGCTAGCGGGGCGGAACACCGGGGAGCTGTTTTTT. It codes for CASSLGLAGRNTGELFF.

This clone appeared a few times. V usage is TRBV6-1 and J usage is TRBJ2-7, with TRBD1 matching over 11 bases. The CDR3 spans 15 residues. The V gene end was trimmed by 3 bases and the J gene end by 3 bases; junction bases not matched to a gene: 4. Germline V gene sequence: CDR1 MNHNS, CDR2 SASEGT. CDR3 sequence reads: CASSEGTGGFYEQYF. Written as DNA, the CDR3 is TGTGCCAGCAGTGAGGGGACAGGGGGTTTCTACGAGCAGTACTTC.

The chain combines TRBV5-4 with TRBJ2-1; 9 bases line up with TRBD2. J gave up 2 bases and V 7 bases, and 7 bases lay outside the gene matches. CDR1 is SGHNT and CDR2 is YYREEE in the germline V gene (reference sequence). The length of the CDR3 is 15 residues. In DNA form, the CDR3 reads TGTGCCAGCCAAATGGCGGGAGGGCCCTACAATGAGCAGTTCTTC. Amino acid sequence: CASQMAGGPYNEQFF. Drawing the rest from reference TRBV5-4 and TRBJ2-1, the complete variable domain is ETGVTQSPTHLIKTRGQQVTLRCSSQSGHNTVSWYQQALGQGPQFIFQYYREEENGRGNFPPRFSGLQFPNYSSELNVNALELDDSALYLCASQMAGGPYNEQFFGPGTRLTVL.

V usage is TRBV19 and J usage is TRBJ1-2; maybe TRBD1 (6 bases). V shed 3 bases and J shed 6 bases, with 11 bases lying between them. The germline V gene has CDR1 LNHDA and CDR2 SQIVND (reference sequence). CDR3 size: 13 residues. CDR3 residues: CASSIAAGDGYTF. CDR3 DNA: TGTGCCAGTAGTATTGCGGCAGGGGATGGCTACACCTTC.

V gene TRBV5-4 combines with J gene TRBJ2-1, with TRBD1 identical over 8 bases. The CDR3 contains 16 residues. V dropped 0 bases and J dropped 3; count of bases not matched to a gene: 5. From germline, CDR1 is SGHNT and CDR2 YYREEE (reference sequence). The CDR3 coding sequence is TGTGCCAGCAGCTTGGGAGCCGGACAGGGCTACAATGAGCAGTTCTTC. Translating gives CASSLGAGQGYNEQFF.

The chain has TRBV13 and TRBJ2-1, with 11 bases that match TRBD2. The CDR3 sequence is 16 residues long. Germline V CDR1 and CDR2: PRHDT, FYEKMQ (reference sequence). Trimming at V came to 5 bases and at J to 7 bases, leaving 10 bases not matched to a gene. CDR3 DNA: TGTGCCAGCAGCATAGCGGGGGGGATGGTAGCGAATGAGCAGTTCTTC. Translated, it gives CASSIAGGMVANEQFF. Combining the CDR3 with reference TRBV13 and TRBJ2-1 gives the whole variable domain AAGVIQSPRHLIKEKRETATLKCYPIPRHDTVYWYQQGPGQDPQFLISFYEKMQSDKGSIPDRFSAQQFSDYHSELNMSSLELGDSALYFCASSIAGGMVANEQFFGPGTRLTVL.

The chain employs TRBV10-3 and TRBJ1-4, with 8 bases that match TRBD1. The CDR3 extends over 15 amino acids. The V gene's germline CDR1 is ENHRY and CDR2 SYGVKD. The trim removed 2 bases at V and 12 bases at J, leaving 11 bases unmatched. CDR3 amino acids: CAISEPGQGKAELFF. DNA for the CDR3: TGTGCCATCAGTGAGCCCGGACAGGGCAAGGCGGAACTGTTTTTT.

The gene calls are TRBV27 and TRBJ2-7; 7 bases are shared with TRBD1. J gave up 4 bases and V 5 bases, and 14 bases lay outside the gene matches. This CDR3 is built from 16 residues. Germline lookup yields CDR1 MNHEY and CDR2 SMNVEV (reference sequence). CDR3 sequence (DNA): TGTGCCAGCAGTGGTTTTGATGGCCGCAGGGGGTACGAGCAGTACTTC. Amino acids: CASSGFDGRRGYEQYF.

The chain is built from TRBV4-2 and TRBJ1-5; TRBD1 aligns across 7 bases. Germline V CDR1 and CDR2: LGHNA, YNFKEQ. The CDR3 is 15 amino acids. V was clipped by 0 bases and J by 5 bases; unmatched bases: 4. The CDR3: CASSQDRTGDQPQHF. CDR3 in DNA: TGTGCCAGCAGCCAAGATCGGACAGGCGATCAGCCCCAGCATTTT.